This T cell receptor beta chain was recovered during a study of cytomegalovirus exposure and HLA in healthy donors. Study-wide findings and caveats: There were several of the most significant clusters that appeared linked to common viral pathogens in a later analysis. In a later analysis, compared with equally common non-associated chains, HLA-associated beta chains were more expanded.

Concerning this clone: No antigen is known for it.

PCR was performed using 60 Vbeta and 13 Jbeta primers. This table comes from immunoSEQ multiplex PCR, and its TCRdb copy is limited to in-frame clones, with some not included. The table has about 190,000 clones, roughly four fifths seen once. The CDR3 has 14 residues. Germline CDR1 is MNHEY and CDR2 is SMNVEV (reference sequence). The sample was PBMCs. The rearrangement joins TRBV27 to TRBJ2-5; D may be TRBD2 (6 bases). The J call may be mistaken, given a closer DNA end match to TRBJ2-7. The sequence was obtained from a woman aged 30 to 39 in good health and CMV-seropositive. CDR3 bases: TGTGCCAGCAGTCCCGGGAGCTGGGACTACGAGCAGTACTTC. This sequence encodes CASSPGSWDYEQYF.